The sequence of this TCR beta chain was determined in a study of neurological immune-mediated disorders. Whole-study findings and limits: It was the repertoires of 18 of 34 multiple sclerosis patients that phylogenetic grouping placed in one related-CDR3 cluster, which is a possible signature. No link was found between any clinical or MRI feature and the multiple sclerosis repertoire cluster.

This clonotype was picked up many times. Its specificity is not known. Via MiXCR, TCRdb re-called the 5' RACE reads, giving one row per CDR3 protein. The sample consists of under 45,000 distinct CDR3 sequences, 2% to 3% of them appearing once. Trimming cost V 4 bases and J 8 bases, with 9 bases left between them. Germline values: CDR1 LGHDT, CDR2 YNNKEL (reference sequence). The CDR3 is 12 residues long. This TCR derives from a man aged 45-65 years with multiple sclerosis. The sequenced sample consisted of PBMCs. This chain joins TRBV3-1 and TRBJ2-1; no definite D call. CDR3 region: CASSLLFYEQFF. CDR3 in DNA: TGTGCCAGCAGCCTCCTGTTCTATGAGCAGTTCTTC.